This entry describes one TCR beta chain. This clonotype was detected once. What this receptor recognizes is not known. Per-base quality was not reported, and no clone a single base away is much larger than it. A lone read gives weak evidence. The data are from a study of T cell repertoires in aging, cancer and after chemotherapy (dated by TCRdb to the late 2010s). The study in broad terms: Six donor age groups were covered, ranging from 30 or younger up to 70 or older, and each group contained at least three individuals. To look at immunoaging and at how T cells reconstitute after chemotherapy, the study profiled TCR beta repertoires in peripheral blood from both healthy donors and cancer patients. Alongside fewer than 100 healthy donors serving as a reference group, the cohort included some 210 cancer patients, of whom around 91 had hematological cancers and 110 to 140 had solid cancers. The complete dataset included some 9 million TCR reads. In the solid tumor group, paired pre- and post-chemotherapy samples were obtained from brain tumor (glioblastoma) patients receiving temozolomide-based therapy.

Rearranged TRB sequences spanning V, D and J segments were amplified in a multiplex touch-down PCR with a mixed TRB-A/B primer pool. Illumina adapters and sample indices were added to the amplicons in two consecutive PCR reactions performed with Phusion HS II polymerase. Amplicons were gel-purified with the NucleoSpin Gel and PCR Clean-up kit, then checked with Qubit and an Agilent 2100 Bioanalyzer. Libraries were sequenced on an Illumina MiSeq using 600-cycle, single-indexed, paired-end runs. Turning to the authors' computational methods: Processing of the TRB sequences was carried out with MiXCR versions 2.12 and 3.0.5. A clone was defined as each unique CDR3 nucleotide sequence, and only productive sequences supported by at least two reads were kept. The repertoire metrics were Shannon diversity, evenness, clonality (defined as one minus evenness), and alpha-parameterized diversity profiles covering alpha 0 to 5. Generation probabilities of clones in paired pre- and post-chemotherapy samples were computed with the IGoR algorithm. Through fastp at Q25 and MiXCR, TCRdb rebuilt clones from the public reads, retaining in-frame beta chains. Each record represents a unique CDR3 protein, reported with the most common genes and DNA among its rows. None of the V and J calls come from the authors' own analysis; TCRdb made them. For this sample the table gives about 2,200 distinct CDR3 sequences, of which around 24% were detected only once. The ten largest clones represent roughly a third of the sample.

Sequences SEHNR (CDR1) and FQNEAQ (CDR2) are obtained from the germline V gene (reference sequence). The CDR3 has 12 amino acids, counting the end cysteine and phenylalanine. CDR3 DNA only is kept here, 36 bases in frame from base 1. What the study reported, not specific to this receptor: According to the authors, the repertoire data do not permit conclusions about immunological memory after chemotherapy. In both cancer cohorts, the median generation probability rose over the chemotherapy interval, which suggests that the repertoire was reconstituted through rebound thymic output. Compared with age-matched healthy donors, untreated patients with hematological or solid cancers had significantly lower TCR diversity and higher clonality in blood. In healthy donors, the decline in TCR diversity with age was mainly due to loss of richness, whereas in cancer patients loss of evenness also played a role.

TCR beta rearrangements were amplified from genomic DNA extracted from peripheral blood rather than from sorted cells or RNA. The TCR sequence derives from a human donor with a solid tumor. The chain is assembled from TRBV7-9 and TRBJ2-3; TRBD1 could be the D gene, as 6 bases match. Matching the DNA end better, TRBJ2-1 makes the J call doubtful. The sequenced sample consisted of blood. For the CDR3, the sequence is CASSFRGHEQFF. The nucleotide sequence reads as follows: TGTGCCAGCAGTTTCAGGGGCCATGAGCAGTTCTTC.